This T cell receptor (beta chain) was identified during a study of T cell repertoires in cytomegalovirus infection (dated by TCRdb to about 2019). In terms of the full investigation: Alongside well-studied HLA-B-restricted epitopes, the peptide stimulations were aimed at recently identified HLA-C-restricted CMV epitopes, whose presentation resists viral immunomodulation. The HLA type of each donor mattered for the analysis, because public TCR beta signatures pointed to carriage of CMV infection along with the matching HLA type. Results and caveats for the whole study, not just this receptor: The ex vivo response was dominated by HLA-C-restricted CMV-specific TCR beta clonotypes, which also provided the single most frequent clonotype in two of eight donors. Carriers of CMV infection plus the relevant HLA type were discriminated by the cumulative frequency of public TCR beta family members in the study cohort and in an independent roughly 380-donor cohort.

Per the publication, the treatment or condition label means: in vitro stimulation with specific CMV peptide epitopes to enrich CMV-specific T cells. This clonotype appeared a few times. The specificity of this receptor is unknown. Nothing much larger sits one base from this clone, and base qualities are not available. V loses 6 bases at its end and J loses 6 bases; junction bases beyond the gene matches: 10. Spanning cysteine to phenylalanine, the CDR3 consists of 15 amino acids. Just the 45-base CDR3 DNA is kept, in frame starting at base 1. Looking up the germline V gene (reference sequence) yields CDR1 LNHDA and CDR2 SQIVND. Sequencing used an Illumina HiSeq 1500. Using fastp at Q25 and MiXCR, TCRdb reprocessed the public reads and kept productive beta chains. Every CDR3 protein is listed once, alongside the most common genes and DNA of its rows. The table for this sample lists 250,000 to 300,000 distinct CDR3 sequences; 20% to 25% of them were counted only once. Roughly 19% of the sample lies in the top ten.

This chain joins TRBV19 to TRBJ2-1; 8 of the junction bases match TRBD2. The specimen comprised cultured PBMCs, sampled from culture after CMV antigen stimulation. The TCR comes from a human donor in good health (CMV status not recorded). Some clones in this sample may be carry-over from other donors' samples. The CDR3 region reads CASSNAPGGTNEQFF. At the DNA level, the sequence is TGTGCCAGTAGCAACGCCCCGGGAGGGACCAATGAGCAGTTCTTC.